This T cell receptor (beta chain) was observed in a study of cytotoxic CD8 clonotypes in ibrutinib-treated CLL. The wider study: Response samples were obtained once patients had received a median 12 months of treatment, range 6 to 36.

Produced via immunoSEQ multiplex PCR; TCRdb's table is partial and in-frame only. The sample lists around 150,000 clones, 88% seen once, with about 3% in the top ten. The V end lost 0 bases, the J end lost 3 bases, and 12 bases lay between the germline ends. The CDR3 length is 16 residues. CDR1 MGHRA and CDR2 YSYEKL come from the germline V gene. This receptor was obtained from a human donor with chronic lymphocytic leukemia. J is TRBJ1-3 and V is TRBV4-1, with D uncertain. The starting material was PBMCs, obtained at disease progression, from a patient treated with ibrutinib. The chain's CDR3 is CASSQDPQESGNTIYF. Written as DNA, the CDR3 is TGCGCCAGCAGCCAAGATCCACAAGAAAGTGGAAACACCATATATTTT.